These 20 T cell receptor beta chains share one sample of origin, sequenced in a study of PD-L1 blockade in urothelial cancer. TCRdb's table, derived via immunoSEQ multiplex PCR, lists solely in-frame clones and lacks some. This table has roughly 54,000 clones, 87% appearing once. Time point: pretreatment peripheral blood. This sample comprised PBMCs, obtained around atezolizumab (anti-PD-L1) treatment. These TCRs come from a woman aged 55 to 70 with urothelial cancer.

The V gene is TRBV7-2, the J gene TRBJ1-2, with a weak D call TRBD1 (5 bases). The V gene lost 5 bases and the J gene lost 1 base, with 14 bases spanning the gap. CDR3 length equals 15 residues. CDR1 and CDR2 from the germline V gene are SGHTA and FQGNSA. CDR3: CASSLPGGVNYGYTF. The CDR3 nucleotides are TGTGCCAGCAGCCTGCCGGGGGGAGTTAACTATGGCTACACCTTC.

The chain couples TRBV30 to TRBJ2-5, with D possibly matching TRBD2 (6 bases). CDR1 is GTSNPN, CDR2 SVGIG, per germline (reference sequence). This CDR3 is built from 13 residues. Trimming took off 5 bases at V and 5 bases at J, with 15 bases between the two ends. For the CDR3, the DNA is TGTGCCTGGGTAGCGGACAATGGGGAGACCCAGTACTTC. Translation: CAWVADNGETQYF.

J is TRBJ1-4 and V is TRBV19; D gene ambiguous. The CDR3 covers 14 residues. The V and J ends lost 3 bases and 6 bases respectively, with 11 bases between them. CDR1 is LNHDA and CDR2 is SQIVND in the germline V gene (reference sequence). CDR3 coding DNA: TGTGCCAGTAGTATTGCGATTTCGTATGAAAAACTGTTTTTT. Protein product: CASSIAISYEKLFF.

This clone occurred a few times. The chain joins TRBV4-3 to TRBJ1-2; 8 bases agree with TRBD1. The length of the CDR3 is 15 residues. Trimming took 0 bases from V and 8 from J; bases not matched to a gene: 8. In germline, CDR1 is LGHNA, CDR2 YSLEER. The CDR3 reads CASSQDATGVVGYTF. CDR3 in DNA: TGCGCCAGCAGCCAAGATGCGACAGGGGTGGTCGGCTACACCTTC.

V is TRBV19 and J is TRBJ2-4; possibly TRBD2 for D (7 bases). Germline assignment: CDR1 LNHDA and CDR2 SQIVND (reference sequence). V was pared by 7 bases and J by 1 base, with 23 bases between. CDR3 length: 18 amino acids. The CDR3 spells CASKSTPGGRAAKNIQYF. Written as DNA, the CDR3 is TGTGCCAGTAAGTCGACCCCCGGGGGGCGCGCGGCCAAAAACATTCAGTACTTC.

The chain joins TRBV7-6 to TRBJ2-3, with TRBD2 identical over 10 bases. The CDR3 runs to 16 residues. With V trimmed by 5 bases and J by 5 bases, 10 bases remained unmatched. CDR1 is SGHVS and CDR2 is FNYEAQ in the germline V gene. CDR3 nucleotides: TGTGCCAGCAGCGATCAAGCGGGGGGGCTCGAAGATACGCAGTATTTT. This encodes CASSDQAGGLEDTQYF.

The CDR3 region is CASSQGVTLLEQYF. The CDR3 DNA follows: TGTGCCAGCAGTCAGGGGGTCACACTACTCGAGCAGTACTTC. The chain recombines TRBV28 with TRBJ2-7; 7 nucleotides agree with TRBD1. This CDR3 has 14 residues. Germline-derived CDR1 and CDR2 are MDHEN and SYDVKM. J gave up 6 bases and V 5 bases, and 10 bases lay outside the gene matches.

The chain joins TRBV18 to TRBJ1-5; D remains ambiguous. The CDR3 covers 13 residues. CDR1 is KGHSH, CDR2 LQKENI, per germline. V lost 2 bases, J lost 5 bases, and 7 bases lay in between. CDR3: CASSPELDQPQHF. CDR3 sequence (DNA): TGTGCCAGCTCACCAGAGCTGGATCAGCCCCAGCATTTT.

The CDR3 loop is CASSSPLFLEASSYNEQFF. As DNA, the CDR3 is TGTGCCAGCAGTTCCCCCCTCTTCCTAGAGGCGAGCTCCTACAATGAGCAGTTCTTC. The V gene is TRBV27, the J gene TRBJ2-1; D remains ambiguous. The germline CDR1 and CDR2 sequences are MNHEY and SMNVEV (reference sequence). There are 19 residues in the CDR3. V lost 4 bases and J lost 0, with 22 bases in between.

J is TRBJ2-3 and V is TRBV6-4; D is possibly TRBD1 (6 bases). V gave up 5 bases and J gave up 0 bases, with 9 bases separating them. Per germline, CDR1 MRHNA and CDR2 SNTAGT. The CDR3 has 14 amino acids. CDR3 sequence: CASSRQDSTDTQYF. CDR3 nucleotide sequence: TGTGCCAGCAGTCGACAGGATAGCACAGATACGCAGTATTTT.

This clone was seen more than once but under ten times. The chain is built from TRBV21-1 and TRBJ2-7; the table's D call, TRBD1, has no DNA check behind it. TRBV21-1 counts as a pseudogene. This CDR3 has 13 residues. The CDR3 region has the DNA TGTGCCAGCACCCCGGGACAGGGGAGTGAGCAGTACTTC. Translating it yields CASTPGQGSEQYF.

CDR3 amino acids: CAIRWTSGSYEQYF. DNA of the CDR3: TGTGCCATCAGATGGACTAGCGGCTCCTACGAGCAGTACTTC. The rearrangement joins TRBV10-3 to TRBJ2-7; 10 bases map to TRBD2. The CDR3 runs 14 residues. Germline lookup yields CDR1 ENHRY and CDR2 SYGVKD. V was clipped by 6 bases and J by 0 bases; unmatched bases: 2.

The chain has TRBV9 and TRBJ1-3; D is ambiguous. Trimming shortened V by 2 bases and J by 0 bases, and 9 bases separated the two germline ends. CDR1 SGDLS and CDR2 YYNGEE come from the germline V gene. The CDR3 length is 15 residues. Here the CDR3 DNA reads TGTGCCAGCAGCGTCCAGGCCATCTCTGGAAACACCATATATTTT. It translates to CASSVQAISGNTIYF.

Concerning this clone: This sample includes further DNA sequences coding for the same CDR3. CDR3 region: CASSQSYEQYF. The CDR3 bases are TGTGCCAGCAGTCAGTCCTACGAGCAGTACTTC. This rearrangement joins TRBV14 to TRBJ2-7; D call uncertain. Trimming removed 6 bases from V and 1 base from J, with 4 bases in between. CDR3 length: 11 amino acids. CDR1 SGHDN and CDR2 FVKESK come from the germline V gene.

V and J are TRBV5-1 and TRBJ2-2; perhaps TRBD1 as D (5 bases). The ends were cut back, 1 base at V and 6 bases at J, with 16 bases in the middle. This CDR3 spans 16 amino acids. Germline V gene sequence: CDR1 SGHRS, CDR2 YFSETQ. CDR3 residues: CASSLSGSRAAGELFF. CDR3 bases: TGCGCCAGCAGCTTGTCTGGTAGCAGGGCCGCCGGGGAGCTGTTTTTT.

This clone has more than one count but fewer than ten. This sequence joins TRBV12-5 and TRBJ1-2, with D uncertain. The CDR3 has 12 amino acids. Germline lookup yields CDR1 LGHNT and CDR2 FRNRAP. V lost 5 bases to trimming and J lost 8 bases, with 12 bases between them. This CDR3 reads CASGPPGGGYTF. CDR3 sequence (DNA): TGTGCTAGTGGTCCCCCGGGAGGAGGCTACACCTTC.

Written as DNA, the CDR3 is TGTGCCAGCAGCTACGGGACAGGTGGGATGATTGAGAGCTACACCTTC. As protein: CASSYGTGGMIESYTF. V is TRBV7-2 and J is TRBJ1-2; 8 bases align to TRBD1. Germline values: CDR1 SGHTA, CDR2 FQGNSA. The length of the CDR3 is 16 residues. V shed 4 bases and J 9 bases; nucleotides not matched to a gene: 16.

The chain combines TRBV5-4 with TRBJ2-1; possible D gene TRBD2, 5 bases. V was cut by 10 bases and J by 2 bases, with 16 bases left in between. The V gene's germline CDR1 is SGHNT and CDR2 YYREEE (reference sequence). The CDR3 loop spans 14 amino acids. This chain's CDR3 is CAGRVGITYNEQFF. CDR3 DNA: TGTGCCGGACGTGTCGGGATCACCTACAATGAGCAGTTCTTC. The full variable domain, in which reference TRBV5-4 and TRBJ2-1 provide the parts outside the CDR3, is ETGVTQSPTHLIKTRGQQVTLRCSSQSGHNTVSWYQQALGQGPQFIFQYYREEENGRGNFPPRFSGLQFPNYSSELNVNALELDDSALYLCAGRVGITYNEQFFGPGTRLTVL.

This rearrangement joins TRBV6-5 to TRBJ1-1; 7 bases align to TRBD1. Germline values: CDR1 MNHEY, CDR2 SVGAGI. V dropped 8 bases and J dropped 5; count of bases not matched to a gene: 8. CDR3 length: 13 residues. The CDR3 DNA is TGTGCCAGCCGAGGGGGCCTGGAGACTGAAGCTTTCTTT. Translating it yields CASRGGLETEAFF.

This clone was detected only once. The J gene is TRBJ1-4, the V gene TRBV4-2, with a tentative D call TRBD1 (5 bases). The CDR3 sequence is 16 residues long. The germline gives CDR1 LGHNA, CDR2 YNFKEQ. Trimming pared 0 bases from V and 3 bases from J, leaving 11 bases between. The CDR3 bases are TGTGCCAGCAGCCAAGAGGAAAAAGGGGCTAATGAAAAACTGTTTTTT. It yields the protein CASSQEEKGANEKLFF.